This TCR beta chain was observed in a study of control samples from healthy donors and cancer patients. A single count supports this clone. Here immunoSEQ multiplex PCR was the method, and the copy in TCRdb shows in-frame clones only, minus some. The sample includes around 130,000 clones, 90% of them seen just once. V was clipped by 5 bases and J by 9 bases; unmatched bases: 6. The CDR3 length is 13 residues. CDR1 and CDR2 (germline): LGHDT, YNNKEL (reference sequence). This receptor was taken from a man aged 18-30 years in good health. V gene TRBV3-1 (or the pseudogene TRBV3-2) combines with J gene TRBJ1-1; 10 bases line up with TRBD1. The sample taken for sequencing was blood. CDR3 sequence reads: CASSGDRGGQAFF. The CDR3 nucleotides are TGTGCCAGCAGCGGGGACAGGGGAGGACAAGCTTTCTTT.